This T cell receptor beta chain originates from a study of cytomegalovirus exposure and HLA in healthy donors. Points from the study as a whole: The study designated about 160 TCR beta chains cytomegalovirus-associated. 87-base-pair reads could not separate some V segments, including TRBV6-2 and TRBV6-3. It was reported in a later analysis that an Asian-associated ancestry cluster showed fewer N-insertions than the 666-donor mean.

About this clone itself: Its target is not known.

Trimming pared 2 bases from V and 2 bases from J, leaving 10 bases between. Per the germline V gene, CDR1 is SGHDT and CDR2 is YYEEEE. This CDR3 is built from 14 residues. It was with 60 Vbeta and 13 Jbeta primers that the PCR ran. Generated by immunoSEQ multiplex PCR, the TCRdb table keeps only in-frame clones and is missing some. The sample lists roughly 140,000 clones, approximately 83% seen once, with around 2.4% in the top ten. The V and J genes are TRBV5-6 and TRBJ1-2, with D unclear. The clonotype was recovered from a male donor in good health and CMV-seronegative. The sequencing sample was made of PBMCs. CDR3 sequence (DNA): TGTGCCAGCAGCTTTGGCGGGCAGAACTATGGCTACACCTTC. It codes for CASSFGGQNYGYTF.